The 5 T cell receptor beta chains below come from one sample, sequenced in a study of beta chain features in type 1 diabetes. Reverse transcribing all isolated RNA meant expressed TCRB transcripts were sequenced. Profiled with immunoSEQ multiplex PCR; TCRdb holds only in-frame clones, not every one. Altogether about half a million clones are present, 10% to 12% being singletons, with the ten largest covering 0.045% to 0.06%. The sequenced sample was naive CD4+ T cells from blood. The source of these receptors is a woman aged 18-35 years in good health.

The V gene is TRBV7-3, the J gene TRBJ2-5; no definite D call. Between the trimmed V and J ends, which lost 5 bases and 5 bases, there was a span of 15 bases. In germline, CDR1 is SGHTA, CDR2 FQGTGA. CDR3 length equals 14 residues. In DNA form, the CDR3 reads TGTGCCAGCAGCCCCGGAGTCGGGTGGGAGACCCAGTACTTC. Its translation: CASSPGVGWETQYF.

The chain combines TRBV4-2 with TRBJ1-6, with D uncertain. CDR3 length: 16 amino acids. Per the germline V gene, CDR1 is LGHNA and CDR2 is YNFKEQ. Trimming left V 0 bases short and J 7 bases short, with 13 bases between. In nucleotides, the CDR3 is TGTGCCAGCAGCCAAGAGCCAGGACGGCCGAATTCACCCCTCCACTTT. Its translation: CASSQEPGRPNSPLHF.

This clone was seen only a few times. CDR3 protein: CASSLQGRGGADTQYF. The CDR3 DNA reads TGTGCCAGCAGTCTTCAAGGCAGGGGTGGGGCAGATACGCAGTATTTT. This chain links TRBV25-1 with TRBJ2-3; D is possibly TRBD1 (6 bases). Trimming stripped 5 bases from V and 4 bases from J, with 19 bases between. CDR3 length: 16 residues. Germline CDR1 is MGHDK and CDR2 is SYGVNS.

This clone showed up just a few times. This rearrangement joins TRBV6-6 to TRBJ2-7; possibly TRBD1 for D (5 bases). The CDR3 runs to 14 residues. Germline-derived CDR1 and CDR2 are MNHNY and SVGAGI (reference sequence). Between the trimmed V and J ends, which lost 5 bases and 6 bases, there was a span of 17 bases. This CDR3 is CASSNTGRSGEQYV. The CDR3 coding sequence is TGTGCCAGCAGTAACACAGGTCGGTCGGGCGAGCAGTACGTC.

This chain connects TRBV18 to TRBJ2-7; D is perhaps TRBD1 (6 bases). This CDR3 is 12 amino acids long. Germline lookup yields CDR1 KGHSH and CDR2 LQKENI. The germline V and J ends were trimmed by 3 bases and 3 bases, with 6 bases remaining between them. Written as DNA, the CDR3 is TGTGCCAGCTCACCGGGACACTACGAGCAGTACTTC. It codes for CASSPGHYEQYF.